The 18 T cell receptor beta chains in this list originate from one sample, sequenced in a study of blood T cell repertoires in COVID-19. The method was immunoSEQ multiplex PCR; TCRdb's version includes in-frame clones alone and lacks a portion of them. This table has roughly 200,000 clones, roughly 84% appearing once. Sequencing was done on a sample of peripheral blood. Every receptor here comes from a human donor in a cohort sampled during active COVID-19.

At least ten counts were recorded for this clone. The chain has TRBV2 and TRBJ2-5, with 9 bases that match TRBD1. With 3 bases clipped from V and 6 bases from J, the junction kept 8 bases outside the gene matches. The germline V gene encodes CDR1 SNHLY and CDR2 FYNNEI. CDR3 length: 15 amino acids. CDR3 in amino acids: CASSDRRQGEKTQYF. As DNA, the CDR3 is TGTGCCAGCAGTGACAGAAGACAGGGGGAAAAGACCCAGTACTTC.

The chain is built from TRBV2 and TRBJ2-7; 8 bases are shared with TRBD1. This CDR3 has 13 residues. Unmatched junction bases numbered 4, after V lost 6 bases and J lost 3 bases. Per the germline V gene, CDR1 is SNHLY and CDR2 is FYNNEI. Here the CDR3 reads CASRTGAGYEQYF. CDR3 DNA sequence: TGTGCCAGCAGGACAGGGGCAGGCTACGAGCAGTACTTC.

Regarding this clone: Given a much more abundant clone one base away, this may be a read error. The V call is TRBV7-2, the J call TRBJ2-6; 7 bases fit TRBD1. Trimming at V came to 4 bases and at J to 0 bases, leaving 0 bases not matched to a gene. Germline lookup yields CDR1 SGHTA and CDR2 FQGNSA. This CDR3 region has 15 residues. The CDR3 sequence: CASSWDSSGANVLTF. As DNA, the CDR3 is TGTGCCAGCAGCTGGGACAGCTCTGGGGCCAACGTCCTGACTTTC.

In its sample, this clone was seen once. This chain uses TRBV2 with TRBJ2-1, with D possibly matching TRBD1 (6 bases). CDR1 and CDR2 from the germline V gene are SNHLY and FYNNEI. The V gene lost 4 bases and the J gene lost 1 base, with 14 bases spanning the gap. The CDR3 length is 16 residues. The CDR3 region has the DNA TGTGCCAGCAGTGTGTCTCGGACAGAATCCTACAATGAGCAGTTCTTC. It is translated as CASSVSRTESYNEQFF.

The chain uses TRBV19 and TRBJ2-3, with 8 bases that match TRBD2. Germline V gene lookup returns CDR1 LNHDA and CDR2 SQIVND (reference sequence). Trimming at V came to 5 bases and at J to 7 bases, leaving 8 bases not matched to a gene. CDR3 size: 14 residues. The CDR3 spells CASSSSTSANTQYF. Here the CDR3 DNA reads TGTGCCAGTAGTTCATCGACTAGCGCCAATACGCAGTATTTT.

J is TRBJ1-6 and V is TRBV6-5, with TRBD1 as a possible D gene (6 bases). CDR3 length: 15 amino acids. The V end lost 6 bases, the J end lost 10 bases, and 19 bases lay between the germline ends. CDR1 and CDR2 (germline): MNHEY, SVGAGI. As DNA, the CDR3 is TGTGCCAGCAGGGGAACGACAGGCTTTCGGTCACCCCTCCACTTT. It translates to CASRGTTGFRSPLHF.

V usage is TRBV3-1 (or the pseudogene TRBV3-2) and J usage is TRBJ1-4; D is undetermined. Germline-derived CDR1 and CDR2 are LGHDT and YNNKEL (reference sequence). CDR3 length equals 14 residues. The V and J ends lost 3 bases and 3 bases respectively, with 8 bases between them. The CDR3 bases are TGTGCCAGCAGCCAGAGGGCCGCTAATGAAAAACTGTTTTTT. It specifies CASSQRAANEKLFF.

As for this clone: Other nucleotide sequences from this sample produce the same CDR3. The chain combines TRBV12-3 or TRBV12-4 with TRBJ1-1, with unresolved D. V shed 1 base and J shed 1 base, with 4 bases lying between them. The CDR3 extends over 13 amino acids. CDR3 loop: CASSLGANTEAFF. In DNA, the CDR3 is TGTGCCAGCAGTTTAGGGGCGAACACTGAAGCTTTCTTT.

The rearrangement uses TRBV7-9 and TRBJ1-2, with D uncertain. Trimming cost V 0 bases and J 4 bases, with 9 bases left between them. The CDR3 has 14 residues. Germline V gene lookup returns CDR1 SEHNR and CDR2 FQNEAQ (reference sequence). This CDR3 reads CASSLAGEIYGYTF. CDR3 DNA sequence: TGTGCCAGCAGCTTAGCCGGGGAAATCTATGGCTACACCTTC.

The chain joins TRBV18 to TRBJ2-1; 9 bases are shared with TRBD2. The CDR3 contains 16 residues. V gave up 1 base and J gave up 9 bases; unmatched junction bases: 10. Looked up from germline, CDR1 is KGHSH and CDR2 is LQKENI. The CDR3 DNA sequence: TGTGCCAGCTCACCACGATCGCGGGAGGGCCATGGTGAGCAGTTCTTC. It yields the protein CASSPRSREGHGEQFF.

The CDR3 reads CASRIDRVSTEAFF. CDR3 bases: TGTGCCAGCAGAATAGACAGGGTTTCGACTGAAGCTTTCTTT. The chain couples TRBV6-4 to TRBJ1-1; 7 bases agree with TRBD1. Germline values: CDR1 MRHNA, CDR2 SNTAGT. Germline trimming cut 6 bases from V and 5 bases from J; bases unmatched to any gene: 9. CDR3 length: 14 amino acids.

The V gene is TRBV7-9, the J gene TRBJ1-5, with 10 bases matching TRBD1. Germline loops: CDR1 SEHNR, CDR2 FQNEAQ (reference sequence). There are 15 residues in the CDR3. The junction had 3 bases not matched to a gene; V was cut back by 1 base and J by 6 bases. CDR3 region: CASSLGTGGGQPQHF. CDR3 sequence (DNA): TGTGCCAGCAGCTTAGGGACAGGGGGAGGTCAGCCCCAGCATTTT.

The chain employs TRBV27 and TRBJ2-4, with D unresolved. Germline CDR1 is MNHEY and CDR2 is SMNVEV (reference sequence). Trimming pared 4 bases from V and 10 bases from J, leaving 11 bases between. The CDR3 consists of 12 residues. As DNA, the CDR3 is TGTGCCAGCAGTTCACCCCCCGGTATTCAGTACTTC. It is translated as CASSSPPGIQYF.

The rearrangement joins TRBV5-4 to TRBJ1-6; 8 nucleotides line up with TRBD1. This CDR3 is built from 16 residues. Germline V gene lookup returns CDR1 SGHNT and CDR2 YYREEE (reference sequence). The ends lost 3 bases at V and 10 bases at J; junction bases unmatched: 12. The CDR3 region has the DNA TGTGCCAGCAGCTCCGTACCAGACAGGGGTAACTCACCCCTCCACTTT. Translating it yields CASSSVPDRGNSPLHF.

The J gene is TRBJ2-4, the V gene TRBV19; TRBD2 agrees at 9 bases. The CDR3 covers 17 residues. Germline loops: CDR1 LNHDA, CDR2 SQIVND (reference sequence). V shed 6 bases, J shed 1 base, and the junction held 10 bases outside the gene matches. The CDR3 nucleotides are TGTGCCAGTAGCAGCGGGGGGCGAGCAGTGGCCAAAAACATTCAGTACTTC. This codes for CASSSGGRAVAKNIQYF.

The table lists this clone with a few counts. This sequence joins TRBV11-2 and TRBJ2-1, with D perhaps matching TRBD1 (6 bases). This CDR3 comprises 15 residues. V dropped 7 bases and J dropped 8 bases, with 21 bases sitting between them. Germline loops: CDR1 SGHAT, CDR2 FQNNGV. CDR3 in amino acids: CASNYGLDRRDEQFF. Written as DNA, the CDR3 is TGTGCCAGCAACTATGGGTTAGACAGGCGGGATGAGCAGTTCTTC.

V and J are TRBV5-4 and TRBJ1-6; 7 nucleotides align to TRBD1. The CDR3 consists of 16 residues. CDR1 and CDR2 from the germline V gene are SGHNT and YYREEE (reference sequence). V lost 0 bases and J lost 6; bases outside the gene matches: 6. The CDR3 nucleotides are TGTGCCAGCAGCTTGGAAGGGGGCCGCGGTAATTCACCCCTCCACTTT. Translating gives CASSLEGGRGNSPLHF. The full variable domain, rest sourced from reference TRBV5-4 and TRBJ1-6, is ETGVTQSPTHLIKTRGQQVTLRCSSQSGHNTVSWYQQALGQGPQFIFQYYREEENGRGNFPPRFSGLQFPNYSSELNVNALELDDSALYLCASSLEGGRGNSPLHFGNGTRLTVT.

This chain joins TRBV7-9 and TRBJ2-5; 11 positions agree with TRBD2. The germline CDR1 and CDR2 sequences are SEHNR and FQNEAQ (reference sequence). The CDR3 loop spans 15 amino acids. The ends lost 4 bases at V and 5 bases at J; junction bases unmatched: 6. The CDR3 is CASSSLAGGRETQYF. The CDR3 DNA reads TGTGCCAGCAGCTCCCTAGCGGGGGGAAGGGAGACCCAGTACTTC. Together with reference TRBV7-9 and TRBJ2-5, the CDR3 gives the full variable domain: DTGVSQNPRHKITKRGQNVTFRCDPISEHNRLYWYRQTLGQGPEFLTYFQNEAQLEKSRLLSDRFSAERPKGSFSTLEIQRTEQGDSAMYLCASSSLAGGRETQYFGPGTRLLVL.